The T cell receptor (beta chain) under discussion was sequenced for a study of T cell repertoires in cytomegalovirus infection. At least ten counts were recorded for this clonotype. What it binds is unknown. TCRdb reprocessed the reads with MiXCR, giving one entry per CDR3 protein. In the table there are roughly 46,000 distinct CDR3 sequences, roughly 19% of which are singletons. General study points: HLA-C-restricted CMV-specific TCR beta clonotypes were dominant in the ex vivo response.

Germline loops: CDR1 SGHRS, CDR2 YFSETQ. V was shortened by 7 bases and J by 7 bases, with 9 bases between the two germline ends. CDR3 size: 11 residues. The source material was CD8+ T cells from cultured PBMCs, sampled from culture after CMV antigen stimulation. This clonotype was obtained from a human donor in good health (CMV status not recorded). Some clones in this sample may be carry-over from other donors' samples. The J gene is TRBJ2-1, the V gene TRBV5-1; D gene unclear. In DNA form, the CDR3 reads TGCGCCAGCGCGACGGCGAATGAGCAGTTCTTC. Encoded protein: CASATANEQFF.